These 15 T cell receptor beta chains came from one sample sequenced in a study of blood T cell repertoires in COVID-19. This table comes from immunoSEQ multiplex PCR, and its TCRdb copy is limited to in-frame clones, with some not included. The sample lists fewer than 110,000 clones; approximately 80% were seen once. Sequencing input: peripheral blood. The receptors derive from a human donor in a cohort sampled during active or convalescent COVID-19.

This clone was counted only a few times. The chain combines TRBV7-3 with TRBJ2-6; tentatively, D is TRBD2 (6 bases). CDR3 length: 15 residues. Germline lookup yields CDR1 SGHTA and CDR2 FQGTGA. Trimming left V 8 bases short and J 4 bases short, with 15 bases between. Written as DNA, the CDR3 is TGTGCCAGCCGCAACGCGGGACGCGGGGCCAACGTCCTGACTTTC. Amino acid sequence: CASRNAGRGANVLTF. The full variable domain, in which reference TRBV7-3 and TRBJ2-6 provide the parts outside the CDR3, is GAGVSQTPSNKVTEKGKYVELRCDPISGHTALYWYRQSLGQGPEFLIYFQGTGAADDSGLPNDRFFAVRPEGSVSTLKIQRTERGDSAVYLCASRNAGRGANVLTFGAGSRLTVL.

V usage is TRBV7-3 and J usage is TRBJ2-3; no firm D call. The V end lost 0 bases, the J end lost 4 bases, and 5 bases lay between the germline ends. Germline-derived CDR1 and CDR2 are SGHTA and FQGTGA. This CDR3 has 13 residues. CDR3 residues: CASSLTSADTQYF. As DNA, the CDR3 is TGTGCCAGCAGCTTAACGTCGGCAGATACGCAGTATTTT.

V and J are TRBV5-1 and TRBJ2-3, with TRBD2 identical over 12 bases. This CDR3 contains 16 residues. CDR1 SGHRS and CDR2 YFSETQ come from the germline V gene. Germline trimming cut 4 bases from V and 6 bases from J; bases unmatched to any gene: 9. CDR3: CASSPGLAGLGDTQYF. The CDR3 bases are TGCGCCAGCAGCCCCGGACTAGCGGGACTGGGGGATACGCAGTATTTT.

The DNA of the CDR3 is TGTGCCACCGCTAGCGGGACCTACAATGAGCAGTTCTTC. Protein product: CATASGTYNEQFF. V gene TRBV19 combines with J gene TRBJ2-1, with 9 bases aligning to TRBD2. CDR3 size: 13 residues. From germline, CDR1 is LNHDA and CDR2 SQIVND (reference sequence). With V trimmed by 10 bases and J by 2 bases, 3 bases remained unmatched.

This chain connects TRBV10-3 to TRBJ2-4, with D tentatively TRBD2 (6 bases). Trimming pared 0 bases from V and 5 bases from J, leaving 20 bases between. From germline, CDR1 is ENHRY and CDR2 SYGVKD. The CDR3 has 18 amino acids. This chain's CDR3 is CAISESPRLGGGENIQYF. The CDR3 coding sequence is TGTGCCATCAGTGAGTCACCCCGACTGGGGGGTGGGGAAAACATTCAGTACTTC.

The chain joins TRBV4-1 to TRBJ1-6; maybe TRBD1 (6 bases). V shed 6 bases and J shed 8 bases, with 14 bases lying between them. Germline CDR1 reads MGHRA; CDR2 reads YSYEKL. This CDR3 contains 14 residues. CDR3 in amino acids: CASSPLGADSPLHF. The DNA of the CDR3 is TGCGCCAGCAGTCCCTTGGGGGCGGATTCACCCCTCCACTTT.

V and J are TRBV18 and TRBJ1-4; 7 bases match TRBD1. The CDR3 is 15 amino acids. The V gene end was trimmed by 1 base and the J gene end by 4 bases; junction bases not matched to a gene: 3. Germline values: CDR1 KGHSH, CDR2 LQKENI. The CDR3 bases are TGTGCCAGCTCACCACGGACAGGCGATAATGAAAAACTGTTTTTT. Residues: CASSPRTGDNEKLFF.

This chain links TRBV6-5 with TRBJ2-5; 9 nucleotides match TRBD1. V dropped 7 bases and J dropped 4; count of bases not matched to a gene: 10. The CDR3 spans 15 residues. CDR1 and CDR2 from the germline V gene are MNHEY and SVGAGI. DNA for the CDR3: TGTGCCAGCACATCCGACAGGGGGAATCGAGAGACCCAGTACTTC. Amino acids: CASTSDRGNRETQYF.

In DNA, the CDR3 is TGTGCCACCAGTGCCCCGGGACAGGGCTCCTACGAGCAGTACTTC. Amino acids: CATSAPGQGSYEQYF. This chain connects TRBV24-1 to TRBJ2-7; 9 nucleotides align to TRBD1. Germline assignment: CDR1 KGHDR and CDR2 SFDVKD. The length of the CDR3 is 15 residues. The ends lost 5 bases at V and 0 bases at J; junction bases unmatched: 4.

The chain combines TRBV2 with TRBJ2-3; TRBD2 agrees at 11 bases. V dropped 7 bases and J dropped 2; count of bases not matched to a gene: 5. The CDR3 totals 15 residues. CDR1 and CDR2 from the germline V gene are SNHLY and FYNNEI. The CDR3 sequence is CASIRLAGYTDTQYF. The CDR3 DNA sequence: TGTGCCAGCATACGACTAGCGGGATACACAGATACGCAGTATTTT.

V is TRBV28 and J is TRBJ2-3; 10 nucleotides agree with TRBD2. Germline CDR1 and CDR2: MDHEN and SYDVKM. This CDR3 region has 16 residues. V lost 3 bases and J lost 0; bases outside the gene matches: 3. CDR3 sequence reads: CASSFQAGGSTDTQYF. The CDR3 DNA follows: TGTGCCAGCAGTTTTCAAGCGGGGGGGAGCACAGATACGCAGTATTTT.

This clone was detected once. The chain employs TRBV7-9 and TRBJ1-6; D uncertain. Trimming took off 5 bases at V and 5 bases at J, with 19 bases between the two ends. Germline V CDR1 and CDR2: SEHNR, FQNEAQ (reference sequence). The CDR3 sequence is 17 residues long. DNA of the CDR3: TGTGCCAGCAGCGTCGCCGGGCGCGGGCCACATAATTCACCCCTCCACTTT. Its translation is CASSVAGRGPHNSPLHF.

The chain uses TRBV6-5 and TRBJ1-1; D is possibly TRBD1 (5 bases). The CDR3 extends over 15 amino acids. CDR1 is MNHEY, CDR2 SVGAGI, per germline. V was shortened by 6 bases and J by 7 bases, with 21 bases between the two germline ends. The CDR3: CASRPLSGAGGEAFF. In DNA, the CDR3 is TGTGCCAGCAGACCCCTAAGTGGGGCCGGTGGTGAAGCTTTCTTT.

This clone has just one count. The CDR3 spells CASSLVGTHQETQYF. CDR3 nucleotides: TGTGCCAGCAGCTTAGTAGGGACACATCAAGAGACCCAGTACTTC. V usage is TRBV7-2 and J usage is TRBJ2-5, with D possibly matching TRBD1 (6 bases). Germline values: CDR1 SGHTA, CDR2 FQGNSA. V lost 1 base to trimming and J lost 2 bases, with 11 bases between them. The CDR3 is 15 amino acids.

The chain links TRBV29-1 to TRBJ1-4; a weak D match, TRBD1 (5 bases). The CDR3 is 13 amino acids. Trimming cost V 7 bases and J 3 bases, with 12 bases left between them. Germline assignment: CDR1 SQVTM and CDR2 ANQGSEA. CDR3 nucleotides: TGCAGCGGTATTGGGGGGGCTAATGAAAAACTGTTTTTT. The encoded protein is CSGIGGANEKLFF.